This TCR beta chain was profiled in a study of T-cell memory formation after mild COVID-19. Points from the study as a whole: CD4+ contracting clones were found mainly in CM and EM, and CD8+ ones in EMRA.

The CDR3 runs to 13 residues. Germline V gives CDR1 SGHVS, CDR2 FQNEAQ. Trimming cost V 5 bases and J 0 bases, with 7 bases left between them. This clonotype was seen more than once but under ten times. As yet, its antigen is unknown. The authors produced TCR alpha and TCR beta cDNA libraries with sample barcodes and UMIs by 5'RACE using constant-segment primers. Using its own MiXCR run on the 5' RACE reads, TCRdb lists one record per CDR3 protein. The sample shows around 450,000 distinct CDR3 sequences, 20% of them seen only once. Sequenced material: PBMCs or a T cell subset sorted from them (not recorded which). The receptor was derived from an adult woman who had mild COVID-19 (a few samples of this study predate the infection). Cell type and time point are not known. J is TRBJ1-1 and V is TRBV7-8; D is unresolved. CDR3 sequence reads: CASSPFLNTEAFF. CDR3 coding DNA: TGTGCCAGCAGCCCCTTTTTGAACACTGAAGCTTTCTTT.